Presented here are 9 T cell receptor beta chains from one specimen sequenced in a study of T-cell reconstitution after alpha-beta-depleted transplantation in children (dated by TCRdb to 2016 to 2017). What this sample's treatment or condition label stands for: allogeneic hematopoietic cell transplantation with graft depleted of TCRalphabeta T cells and CD19 B cells. Receptors were amplified or captured by PCR. Sequencing relied on an Illumina HiSeq 2500. TCR library preparation used molecular barcoding, with unique molecular identifiers applied to normalize quantification of the TCRbeta repertoire. TCRdb redid the processing of the public reads, applying fastp at Q25 and MiXCR, and retained in-frame beta chains. One record per CDR3 amino acid sequence lists the most common genes and DNA. The sample table contains roughly 200,000 distinct CDR3 sequences; only one count was recorded for roughly 8.1% of them. The ten largest clonotypes hold roughly a third of the sample.

The sequencing here drew on PBMCs, mostly from graft donor cells, taken 360 days after TCRalphabeta/CD19-depleted stem cell transplant. The receptors derive from a male patient aged 2 to 9 who had a stem cell transplant for acute myeloid leukemia, so the T cells may come from the graft donor.

This clonotype showed up many times. The chain uses TRBV12-3 or TRBV12-4 and TRBJ2-3, with 7 bases that match TRBD2. The CDR3 loop spans 14 amino acids. V lost 2 bases to trimming and J lost 2 bases; unmatched junction nucleotides: 1. The CDR3: CASSLRGVTDTQYF. DNA of the CDR3: TGTGCCAGCAGTTTACGGGGGGTCACAGATACGCAGTATTTT.

The chain combines TRBV7-2 with TRBJ1-1; possible D gene TRBD1, 6 bases. This CDR3 region has 15 residues. The germline CDR1 and CDR2 sequences are SGHTA and FQGNSA. V lost 0 bases to trimming and J lost 4 bases, with 12 bases between them. CDR3 bases: TGTGCCAGCAGCTTAGCCCCGACAGGTGTCACTGAAGCTTTCTTT. It encodes CASSLAPTGVTEAFF.

This clonotype was recorded a few times. The genes are TRBV12-3 or TRBV12-4 and TRBJ2-5; D is uncertain. V was cut by 6 bases and J by 5 bases, with 16 bases left in between. The CDR3 is 14 amino acids. The DNA of the CDR3 is TGTGCCAGCAGAATTAAACTCGATAAGGAGACCCAGTACTTC. This codes for CASRIKLDKETQYF.

This clonotype appeared a few times. The CDR3 DNA reads TGTGCCAGCAGCGTCAGACTGTACACCGGGGAGCTGTTTTTT. Amino acids: CASSVRLYTGELFF. The V gene is TRBV9, the J gene TRBJ2-2; D gene uncertain. Germline V gene data show CDR1 as SGDLS and CDR2 as YYNGEE. There are 14 residues in the CDR3. Deletions cut 2 bases from V and 3 bases from J, with 8 bases between.

J is TRBJ1-4 and V is TRBV3-1; D ambiguous. The CDR3 consists of 15 residues. Germline values: CDR1 LGHDT, CDR2 YNNKEL (reference sequence). Trimming cost V 0 bases and J 3 bases, with 8 bases left between them. The CDR3: CASSQDYSPNEKLFF. CDR3 DNA: TGTGCCAGCAGCCAAGATTACAGCCCTAATGAAAAACTGTTTTTT.

This clonotype was counted only a few times. The chain recombines TRBV6-2 or TRBV6-3 with TRBJ1-1; D gene uncertain. Germline V CDR1 and CDR2: MNHEY, SVGEGT. CDR3 length: 12 amino acids. V dropped 4 bases and J dropped 11 bases, with 14 bases sitting between them. The CDR3 DNA is TGTGCCAGCAGTTCCCCGACCGAAGCGGCTTTCTTT. Translation: CASSSPTEAAFF.

This chain links TRBV4-3 with TRBJ1-4, with D possibly TRBD1 on 5 matching bases. V was cut by 2 bases and J by 0 bases, with 7 bases left in between. Germline CDR1 LGHNA, CDR2 YSLEER. This CDR3 is 15 amino acids long. CDR3 region: CASSQYRPTNEKLFF. In DNA, the CDR3 is TGCGCCAGCAGCCAATACAGGCCAACTAATGAAAAACTGTTTTTT.

This clonotype was detected ten times or more. The chain couples TRBV10-2 to TRBJ2-1, with D maybe TRBD2 (6 bases). The CDR3 length is 11 residues. Trimming pared 10 bases from V and 3 bases from J, leaving 7 bases between. The V gene's germline CDR1 is WSHSY and CDR2 SAAADI. The CDR3 loop reads CATGGYNEQFF. The CDR3 bases are TGCGCCACCGGGGGCTACAATGAGCAGTTCTTC.

This clonotype came up a few times. The chain combines TRBV11-1 with TRBJ2-1; 9 nucleotides align to TRBD1. Germline V gene data show CDR1 as SGHAT and CDR2 as FQDESV (reference sequence). Losses at the gene ends were 2 bases for V and 0 bases for J; bases not matched to a gene: 11. The CDR3 is made up of 19 amino acids. The CDR3: CASSLTGQGVFSSYNEQFF. The CDR3 DNA reads as TGTGCCAGCAGCTTAACGGGACAGGGAGTTTTCAGCTCCTACAATGAGCAGTTCTTC. Supplemented by reference TRBV11-1 and TRBJ2-1, the full variable domain reads EAEVAQSPRYKITEKSQAVAFWCDPISGHATLYWYRQILGQGPELLVQFQDESVVDDSQLPKDRFSAERLKGVDSTLKIQPAELGDSAMYLCASSLTGQGVFSSYNEQFFGPGTRLTVL.